This passage covers 21 T cell receptor beta chains from one sample sequenced in a study of T cell repertoires in cytomegalovirus infection. TCRdb re-analysed the reads in MiXCR, keeping a single row per CDR3 protein. The repertoire holds about 260,000 distinct CDR3 sequences, with around 15% as singletons. The sequenced sample consisted of PBMCs. The receptors were sampled from a human donor in good health (CMV status not recorded). Some clones in this sample may be carry-over from other donors' samples.

This clonotype came up many times. The V call is TRBV20-1, the J call TRBJ2-2; D gene uncertain. V lost 4 bases, J lost 1 base, and 7 bases lay in between. The CDR3 loop spans 13 amino acids. Germline V gene sequence: CDR1 DFQATT, CDR2 SNEGSKA (reference sequence). The CDR3 here is CSAKMRNTGELFF. The CDR3 bases are TGCAGTGCTAAGATGCGGAACACCGGGGAGCTGTTTTTT.

Here the CDR3 DNA reads TGTGCCAGCAGTTGGACAGGGATGGGGGTTCGTGGCTACACCTTC. Protein sequence: CASSWTGMGVRGYTF. The V call is TRBV28, the J call TRBJ1-2, with 8 bases lining up with TRBD1. Trimming at V came to 4 bases and at J to 7 bases, leaving 11 bases not matched to a gene. Germline V gives CDR1 MDHEN, CDR2 SYDVKM. The CDR3 extends over 15 amino acids.

This clonotype appeared many times. The V and J genes are TRBV7-6 and TRBJ2-2; D might be TRBD1 (5 bases). CDR1 is SGHVS, CDR2 FNYEAQ, per germline. The CDR3 is 16 residues long. The V and J ends lost 1 base and 2 bases respectively, with 11 bases between them. The CDR3 sequence: CASSLGVQGNTGELFF. For the CDR3, the DNA is TGTGCCAGCAGCTTAGGGGTGCAGGGCAACACCGGGGAGCTGTTTTTT.

The gene calls are TRBV7-4 and TRBJ2-1; tentatively, D is TRBD1 (6 bases). The CDR3 length is 14 residues. V lost 6 bases, J lost 7 bases, and 16 bases lay in between. Germline CDR1 is SGHVT and CDR2 is SQSDAQ. CDR3 nucleotide sequence: TGTGCCAGCAGACCGACCGACAGGCTTAATGAGCAGTTCTTC. This codes for CASRPTDRLNEQFF.

In its sample, this clonotype was seen many times. The genes are TRBV4-1 and TRBJ2-1; 7 nucleotides align to TRBD2. Germline V gives CDR1 MGHRA, CDR2 YSYEKL. The CDR3 has 16 amino acids. The V and J ends lost 4 bases and 5 bases, in that order; junction bases with no gene match: 11. The CDR3 reads CASSLGPGTKNNEQFF. CDR3 nucleotides: TGCGCCAGCAGCCTGGGGCCCGGGACTAAGAACAATGAGCAGTTCTTC.

J is TRBJ1-1 and V is TRBV29-1; 10 bases fit TRBD1. Germline V gene sequence: CDR1 SQVTM, CDR2 ANQGSEA. V lost 4 bases, J lost 5 bases, and 13 bases stayed unmatched. The CDR3 has 16 residues. CDR3 protein: CSVARQGAIRRTEAFF. CDR3 DNA sequence: TGCAGCGTTGCACGACAGGGGGCCATACGAAGGACTGAAGCTTTCTTT.

This clonotype was detected a few times. The chain has TRBV10-3 and TRBJ1-4; D unclear. Germline V gives CDR1 ENHRY, CDR2 SYGVKD. The CDR3 covers 14 residues. Deletions cut 10 bases from V and 2 bases from J, with 14 bases between. The CDR3 bases are TGTGCCACCCTTCCCTCTGGGACTAATGAAAAACTGTTTTTT. Its protein is CATLPSGTNEKLFF.

In this sample, this clonotype turned up many times. This chain connects TRBV7-2 to TRBJ2-5; D is uncertain. The length of the CDR3 is 13 residues. Germline V gives CDR1 SGHTA, CDR2 FQGNSA. Deletions cut 0 bases from V and 3 bases from J, with 5 bases between. DNA for the CDR3: TGTGCCAGCAGCTTAGCGGGAAAAGAGACCCAGTACTTC. It is translated as CASSLAGKETQYF.

This clonotype showed up just a few times. The chain uses TRBV14 and TRBJ2-2; unclear D gene. The CDR3 runs to 16 residues. V was trimmed by 4 bases and J by 1 base, leaving 13 bases between them. CDR1 is SGHDN and CDR2 is FVKESK in the germline V gene. CDR3 DNA: TGTGCCAGCAGCCTACAAAGAGCAGGGAACACCGGGGAGCTGTTTTTT. Translation gives CASSLQRAGNTGELFF.

This chain links TRBV20-1 with TRBJ1-5; D possibly corresponds to TRBD1 (6 bases). The germline V and J ends were trimmed by 4 bases and 10 bases, with 17 bases remaining between them. This CDR3 spans 13 amino acids. Germline CDR1 DFQATT, CDR2 SNEGSKA (reference sequence). This chain's CDR3 is CSAIEIMGAPQHF. The CDR3 DNA is TGCAGTGCTATTGAAATAATGGGGGCACCCCAGCATTTT.

This clonotype was seen only a few times. CDR3 sequence reads: CSALMGNQPQHF. For the CDR3, the DNA is TGCAGTGCCCTGATGGGCAATCAGCCCCAGCATTTT. The chain employs TRBV20-1 and TRBJ1-5, with unresolved D. The CDR3 runs 12 residues. CDR1 and CDR2 (germline): DFQATT, SNEGSKA (reference sequence). Trimming stripped 6 bases from V and 2 bases from J, with 8 bases between.

This clonotype was seen more than once but under ten times. The chain has TRBV7-3 and TRBJ2-2; D tentatively reads TRBD1 or TRBD2 (6 bases each). Looked up from germline, CDR1 is SGHTA and CDR2 is FQGTGA. Trimming stripped 7 bases from V and 3 bases from J, with 18 bases between. The CDR3 extends over 16 amino acids. The CDR3 coding sequence is TGTGCCAGCACTTTACTTCCCGGGGGCGACACCGGGGAGCTGTTTTTT. Protein: CASTLLPGGDTGELFF.

About this clonotype itself: A much larger clone differs from this one at a single base, so this may be a read error. The CDR3 ends on some other residue instead of the conserved phenylalanine or tryptophan, so this is likely a read error. The genes are TRBV25-1 and TRBJ2-7; tentative D call: TRBD2 (6 bases). V dropped 3 bases and J dropped 3 bases, with 12 bases sitting between them. Germline CDR1 and CDR2: MGHDK and SYGVNS. This CDR3 has 14 amino acids. The CDR3 here is CASSDDGRLYEQYS. For the CDR3, the DNA is TGTGCCAGCAGTGACGACGGGAGACTCTACGAGCAGTACTCC.

This clonotype has at least ten counts. V is TRBV11-3 and J is TRBJ2-1, with 9 bases lining up with TRBD1. Germline lookup yields CDR1 SGHNT and CDR2 YENEEA. The CDR3 has 14 residues. V shed 4 bases, J shed 5 bases, and the junction held 3 bases outside the gene matches. The CDR3 bases are TGTGCCAGCAGCTACGGGACAGGGAACAATGAGCAGTTCTTC. Its protein product is CASSYGTGNNEQFF.

The table lists this clonotype with many counts. As DNA, the CDR3 is TGTGCCAGCAGACAACCGGGAGCTAACTATGGCTACACCTTC. It codes for CASRQPGANYGYTF. The chain combines TRBV12-3 or TRBV12-4 with TRBJ1-2, with D hard to call. Trimming removed 6 bases at V and 0 bases at J, with 11 bases between. The CDR3 runs 14 residues.

The V call is TRBV10-3, the J call TRBJ2-1; 8 bases line up with TRBD1. CDR3 size: 15 residues. Germline assignment: CDR1 ENHRY and CDR2 SYGVKD. The V and J ends lost 1 base and 9 bases, in that order; junction bases with no gene match: 8. The CDR3 DNA reads TGTGCCATCAGTGAGTTCCCGTCAGGGGGCCCTGAGCAGTTCTTC. It specifies CAISEFPSGGPEQFF.

Remarks on this clonotype: Being one base from a much bigger clone, this may be a read error. This sequence joins TRBV6-1 and TRBJ2-7; perhaps TRBD1 as D (5 bases). The V gene's germline CDR1 is MNHNS and CDR2 SASEGT. Trimming pared 6 bases from V and 3 bases from J, leaving 24 bases between. This CDR3 is built from 17 residues. The chain's CDR3 is CASRGIFREPRDYEQYF. CDR3 DNA: TGTGCCAGCAGGGGGATTTTCAGGGAACCCAGAGACTACGAGCAGTACTTC.

In its sample, this clonotype was seen a few times. The J gene is TRBJ1-2, the V gene TRBV20-1; TRBD1 might be the D (6 bases). Germline V gene lookup returns CDR1 DFQATT and CDR2 SNEGSKA (reference sequence). V lost 8 bases, J lost 2 bases, and 12 bases lay in between. This CDR3 region has 12 residues. CDR3 nucleotide sequence: TGCAGTTTACGGGACACCAACTATGGCTACACCTTC. This gives the protein CSLRDTNYGYTF.

This clonotype was seen more than once but under ten times. This chain joins TRBV7-2 and TRBJ1-1; D is perhaps TRBD1 (5 bases). CDR1 and CDR2 from the germline V gene are SGHTA and FQGNSA. CDR3 length: 13 residues. Trimming cost V 5 bases and J 4 bases, with 11 bases left between them. The DNA of the CDR3 is TGTGCCAGCAGCCGACAGCAAACCACTGAAGCTTTCTTT. Its protein product is CASSRQQTTEAFF.

The chain couples TRBV6-5 to TRBJ2-7, with D perhaps TRBD1 or TRBD2 (6 bases each). Trimming cost V 8 bases and J 7 bases, with 18 bases left between them. This CDR3 spans 13 amino acids. In germline, CDR1 is MNHEY, CDR2 SVGAGI. CDR3: CASGVWGAGEQYF. In nucleotides, the CDR3 is TGTGCCAGCGGGGTTTGGGGGGCAGGGGAGCAGTACTTC.

In its sample, this clonotype was seen a few times. The rearrangement links TRBV10-3 to TRBJ1-5; D is uncertain. The ends were cut back, 8 bases at V and 6 bases at J, with 14 bases in the middle. CDR3 length: 13 amino acids. The germline V gene encodes CDR1 ENHRY and CDR2 SYGVKD. CDR3 coding DNA: TGTGCCATCTCCGAACTCGGGAGTCAGCCCCAGCATTTT. Protein sequence: CAISELGSQPQHF.